A single sample is the source of the 27 T cell receptor beta chains below, sequenced in a study of blood T cell repertoires in COVID-19. TCRdb's table, derived via immunoSEQ multiplex PCR, lists solely in-frame clones and lacks some. The sample carries about 260,000 clones, about 87% recorded once. What was sequenced was peripheral blood. Receptor source: a woman in her seventies with COVID-19, enrolled during active disease.

The chain links TRBV28 to TRBJ1-2; D not resolved. The CDR3 covers 14 residues. V gave up 8 bases and J gave up 5 bases, with 18 bases separating them. The V gene's germline CDR1 is MDHEN and CDR2 SYDVKM. DNA of the CDR3: TGTGCCAGCGTAACGCAGCCATTCGGGTATGGCTACACCTTC. Its translation: CASVTQPFGYGYTF.

The chain employs TRBV9 and TRBJ2-5, with a possible D match to TRBD1 (5 bases). The CDR3 has 13 amino acids. V was pared by 4 bases and J by 7 bases, with 14 bases between. Germline CDR1 SGDLS, CDR2 YYNGEE. The CDR3 is CASSSGPQGTQYF. The CDR3, as DNA: TGTGCCAGCAGCTCGGGTCCTCAGGGGACCCAGTACTTC. The whole variable domain, filled in from reference TRBV9 and TRBJ2-5, reads DSGVTQTPKHLITATGQRVTLRCSPRSGDLSVYWYQQSLDQGLQFLIQYYNGEERAKGNILERFSAQQFPDLHSELNLSSLELGDSALYFCASSSGPQGTQYFGPGTRLLVL.

The chain combines TRBV18 with TRBJ2-3; no firm D call. The V end was cut by 2 bases, the J end by 4 bases, with 7 bases between. This CDR3 is 13 amino acids long. Looked up from germline, CDR1 is KGHSH and CDR2 is LQKENI. CDR3 in amino acids: CASSPTRADTQYF. The CDR3 DNA reads TGTGCCAGCTCACCAACGAGAGCAGATACGCAGTATTTT.

J is TRBJ1-4 and V is TRBV9; D gene unclear. V was clipped by 3 bases and J by 3 bases, with 15 bases between them. The CDR3 consists of 16 residues. CDR1 is SGDLS and CDR2 is YYNGEE in the germline V gene. The chain's CDR3 is CASSADGTAANEKLFF. In DNA, the CDR3 is TGTGCCAGCAGCGCGGACGGCACAGCGGCTAATGAAAAACTGTTTTTT.

The chain uses TRBV11-3 and TRBJ2-6; maybe TRBD1 (5 bases). The V end lost 5 bases, the J end lost 0 bases, and 8 bases lay between the germline ends. This CDR3 spans 15 amino acids. Looked up from germline, CDR1 is SGHNT and CDR2 is YENEEA. The CDR3 reads CASSVDNSGANVLTF. The CDR3 region has the DNA TGTGCCAGCAGCGTGGACAACTCTGGGGCCAACGTCCTGACTTTC.

This chain links TRBV7-2 with TRBJ2-7; 13 nucleotides agree with TRBD2. The germline V gene has CDR1 SGHTA and CDR2 FQGNSA. The ends lost 3 bases at V and 3 bases at J; junction bases unmatched: 5. The CDR3 is 16 amino acids. CDR3 sequence reads: CASSLGLAGNLYEQYF. DNA of the CDR3: TGTGCCAGCAGCTTGGGACTAGCGGGAAACCTCTACGAGCAGTACTTC.

The chain couples TRBV28 to TRBJ2-1, with D perhaps matching TRBD1 (6 bases). Germline V gene lookup returns CDR1 MDHEN and CDR2 SYDVKM. Between the trimmed V and J ends, which lost 5 bases and 0 bases, there was a span of 11 bases. The CDR3 loop spans 15 amino acids. The CDR3: CASSPGTSSYNEQFF. As DNA, the CDR3 is TGTGCCAGCAGTCCAGGGACAAGCTCCTACAATGAGCAGTTCTTC.

This chain joins TRBV7-9 and TRBJ2-7, with TRBD1 matching over 7 bases. V lost 1 base to trimming and J lost 4 bases; unmatched junction nucleotides: 7. The germline V gene encodes CDR1 SEHNR and CDR2 FQNEAQ (reference sequence). The CDR3 loop spans 15 amino acids. CDR3 region: CASSLGTGQIYEQYF. The CDR3 DNA reads TGTGCCAGCAGCTTAGGAACGGGACAGATTTACGAGCAGTACTTC.

V is TRBV13 and J is TRBJ2-5; 9 bases line up with TRBD2. V shed 5 bases and J 0 bases; nucleotides not matched to a gene: 7. This CDR3 is 16 amino acids long. CDR1 PRHDT and CDR2 FYEKMQ come from the germline V gene (reference sequence). The CDR3 is CASSEWTSEHQETQYF. The CDR3 nucleotides are TGTGCCAGCAGCGAATGGACTAGCGAGCACCAAGAGACCCAGTACTTC. Combining the CDR3 with reference TRBV13 and TRBJ2-5 gives the whole variable domain AAGVIQSPRHLIKEKRETATLKCYPIPRHDTVYWYQQGPGQDPQFLISFYEKMQSDKGSIPDRFSAQQFSDYHSELNMSSLELGDSALYFCASSEWTSEHQETQYFGPGTRLLVL.

The sample holds a few counts of this clone. This chain links TRBV4-3 with TRBJ2-3, with 8 bases aligning to TRBD2. This CDR3 region has 15 residues. CDR1 is LGHNA, CDR2 YSLEER, per germline. V lost 4 bases to trimming and J lost 5 bases; unmatched junction nucleotides: 8. CDR3 protein: CASSPTGTSRDTQYF. DNA of the CDR3: TGCGCCAGCAGCCCGACCGGGACTAGTAGAGATACGCAGTATTTT.

V usage is TRBV15 and J usage is TRBJ1-4; TRBD1 agrees at 9 bases. Germline V gives CDR1 LNHNV, CDR2 YYDKDF (reference sequence). V gave up 1 base and J gave up 7 bases; unmatched junction bases: 4. CDR3 size: 15 residues. The CDR3 is CATSRAGTGSEKLFF. The CDR3 DNA follows: TGTGCCACCAGCAGAGCAGGGACAGGGAGTGAAAAACTGTTTTTT.

The chain combines TRBV5-1 with TRBJ1-6, with unresolved D. This CDR3 region has 16 residues. Germline values: CDR1 SGHRS, CDR2 YFSETQ. Deletions cut 0 bases from V and 8 bases from J, with 15 bases between. CDR3 nucleotides: TGCGCCAGCAGCTTGGCCTGGCAGCGCGATGATTCACCCCTCCACTTT. Amino acids: CASSLAWQRDDSPLHF. The entire variable domain, with the rest obtained from reference TRBV5-1 and TRBJ1-6, is as follows: KAGVTQTPRYLIKTRGQQVTLSCSPISGHRSVSWYQQTPGQGLQFLFEYFSETQRNKGNFPGRFSGRQFSNSRSEMNVSTLELGDSALYLCASSLAWQRDDSPLHFGNGTRLTVT.

The chain carries TRBV27 and TRBJ2-6; no reliable D call. This CDR3 spans 19 amino acids. Trimming pared 2 bases from V and 0 bases from J, leaving 17 bases between. Germline values: CDR1 MNHEY, CDR2 SMNVEV (reference sequence). In nucleotides, the CDR3 is TGTGCCAGCAGTTTAACTGAAGCCGCTTCGAACTCTGGGGCCAACGTCCTGACTTTC. It specifies CASSLTEAASNSGANVLTF.

This clone was detected once. The chain has TRBV19 and TRBJ2-7, with 8 bases identical to TRBD2. Trimming took 4 bases from V and 1 from J; bases not matched to a gene: 3. Germline V gives CDR1 LNHDA, CDR2 SQIVND (reference sequence). The CDR3 sequence is 14 residues long. Here the CDR3 reads CASSNSGTSYEQYF. In nucleotides, the CDR3 is TGTGCCAGTAGTAATAGCGGGACGTCCTACGAGCAGTACTTC.

The J gene is TRBJ2-1, the V gene TRBV30, with 9 positions matching TRBD2. The CDR3 is made up of 15 amino acids. Unmatched junction bases numbered 11, after V lost 5 bases and J lost 6 bases. Germline-derived CDR1 and CDR2 are GTSNPN and SVGIG (reference sequence). The CDR3 here is CAWEGGSGRINEQFF. The CDR3 coding sequence is TGTGCCTGGGAAGGAGGGAGCGGGAGGATCAATGAGCAGTTCTTC. The full variable domain, in which reference TRBV30 and TRBJ2-1 provide the parts outside the CDR3, is SQTIHQWPATLVQPVGSPLSLECTVEGTSNPNLYWYRQAAGRGLQLLFYSVGIGQISSEVPQNLSASRPQDRQFILSSKKLLLSDSGFYLCAWEGGSGRINEQFFGPGTRLTVL.

The V call is TRBV19, the J call TRBJ1-5; D is perhaps TRBD1 (5 bases). This CDR3 has 17 residues. Germline V gene data show CDR1 as LNHDA and CDR2 as SQIVND (reference sequence). V gave up 11 bases and J gave up 0 bases, with 23 bases separating them. CDR3 nucleotide sequence: TGTGCCTCCAGTAGTATATTAGGGGAAAATAGCAATCAGCCCCAGCATTTT. Translated, it gives CASSSILGENSNQPQHF.

The chain employs TRBV5-1 and TRBJ1-1; 7 nucleotides line up with TRBD1. Germline trimming cut 4 bases from V and 3 bases from J; bases unmatched to any gene: 9. CDR3 length equals 15 residues. Germline V lookup: CDR1 SGHRS, CDR2 YFSETQ. The CDR3 spells CASSTRQGADTEAFF. CDR3 sequence (DNA): TGCGCCAGCAGCACTCGACAGGGAGCAGACACTGAAGCTTTCTTT.

In regard to this clone: This same CDR3 is encoded by further DNA sequences in the sample. This chain joins TRBV11-2 and TRBJ2-7; D gene unclear. The CDR3 sequence is 11 residues long. V was shortened by 5 bases and J by 4 bases, with 6 bases between the two germline ends. CDR1 SGHAT and CDR2 FQNNGV come from the germline V gene. CDR3 DNA: TGTGCCAGCAGCCTTCGGTACGAGCAGTACTTC. Its protein product is CASSLRYEQYF.

The chain joins TRBV11-1 to TRBJ2-1; 13 bases are shared with TRBD2. CDR1 and CDR2 from the germline V gene are SGHAT and FQDESV (reference sequence). The trim removed 5 bases at V and 8 bases at J, leaving 6 bases unmatched. CDR3 length: 15 amino acids. Here the CDR3 DNA reads TGTGCCAGCAGCACTTCGGGACTAGCGGGGCATGAGCAGTTCTTC. This codes for CASSTSGLAGHEQFF. Looking up the rest from reference TRBV11-1 and TRBJ2-1 gives the full variable domain: EAEVAQSPRYKITEKSQAVAFWCDPISGHATLYWYRQILGQGPELLVQFQDESVVDDSQLPKDRFSAERLKGVDSTLKIQPAELGDSAMYLCASSTSGLAGHEQFFGPGTRLTVL.

The gene calls are TRBV7-9 and TRBJ2-7; 11 bases agree with TRBD2. Germline V CDR1 and CDR2: SEHNR, FQNEAQ (reference sequence). CDR3 length equals 18 residues. Trimming removed 5 bases from V and 3 bases from J; junction bases left unmatched: 15. The CDR3 reads CASSPAGLAGGIYYEQYF. As DNA, the CDR3 is TGTGCCAGCAGCCCCGCCGGGCTAGCGGGAGGCATATACTACGAGCAGTACTTC.

The rearrangement uses TRBV11-3 and TRBJ2-1; 9 nucleotides line up with TRBD2. The germline CDR1 and CDR2 sequences are SGHNT and YENEEA. The CDR3 sequence is 15 residues long. The J segment lost 7 bases and the V segment lost 1 base, leaving 5 bases of the junction unmatched. CDR3 loop: CASSLVSGRMNEQFF. The CDR3 bases are TGTGCCAGCAGCTTAGTCAGCGGGAGGATGAATGAGCAGTTCTTC. Full variable domain (outside the CDR3, taken from reference TRBV11-3 and TRBJ2-1): EAGVVQSPRYKIIEKKQPVAFWCNPISGHNTLYWYLQNLGQGPELLIRYENEEAVDDSQLPKDRFSAERLKGVDSTLKIQPAELGDSAVYLCASSLVSGRMNEQFFGPGTRLTVL.

This clone has more than one count but fewer than ten. The chain employs TRBV9 and TRBJ2-7; D is perhaps TRBD2 (5 bases). CDR1 is SGDLS and CDR2 is YYNGEE in the germline V gene. The CDR3 has 14 residues. The V gene lost 0 bases and the J gene lost 2 bases, with 9 bases spanning the gap. The DNA of the CDR3 is TGTGCCAGCAGCGTAGGTGGAGGTACCTACGAGCAGTACTTC. Amino acid sequence: CASSVGGGTYEQYF.

The chain joins TRBV4-2 to TRBJ2-2, with TRBD2 matching 11 bases. This CDR3 is built from 16 residues. V lost 5 bases, J lost 7 bases, and 9 bases stayed unmatched. Germline V gene data show CDR1 as LGHNA and CDR2 as YNFKEQ. The CDR3 here is CASSLGLAVSVGELFF. CDR3 sequence (DNA): TGTGCCAGCAGCTTGGGACTAGCGGTATCGGTCGGGGAGCTGTTTTTT.

This rearrangement joins TRBV28 to TRBJ1-2; 9 nucleotides match TRBD1. Germline loops: CDR1 MDHEN, CDR2 SYDVKM. Trimming at V came to 5 bases and at J to 3 bases, leaving 7 bases not matched to a gene. This CDR3 spans 15 amino acids. The CDR3 sequence: CASSPPGQGHYGYTF. The CDR3 DNA reads as TGTGCCAGCAGTCCCCCGGGACAGGGTCACTATGGCTACACCTTC.

V usage is TRBV19 and J usage is TRBJ2-7; possibly TRBD1 for D (7 bases). Trimming cost V 4 bases and J 4 bases, with 11 bases left between them. Germline values: CDR1 LNHDA, CDR2 SQIVND (reference sequence). The CDR3 spans 13 residues. The CDR3 nucleotides are TGTGCCAGTAGTAAGGGGGGACAGTACGAGCAGTACTTC. Protein: CASSKGGQYEQYF.

CDR3 bases: TGTGCCAGCAGTTTTGGGGGAGGGCACACCGGGGAGCTGTTTTTT. Protein sequence: CASSFGGGHTGELFF. The chain combines TRBV28 with TRBJ2-2, with 7 bases identical to TRBD2. The ends lost 3 bases at V and 3 bases at J; junction bases unmatched: 4. The CDR3 is 15 amino acids. Germline CDR1 and CDR2: MDHEN and SYDVKM.

The V gene is TRBV4-2, the J gene TRBJ1-6; 7 bases agree with TRBD1. Germline-derived CDR1 and CDR2 are LGHNA and YNFKEQ. The CDR3 totals 15 residues. The V and J ends lost 4 bases and 10 bases, in that order; junction bases with no gene match: 10. The CDR3 DNA is TGTGCCAGCAGCCGCCCAACAGGGGTGGAATCACCCCTCCACTTT. Its protein is CASSRPTGVESPLHF.